This TCR beta chain is drawn from a study of blood T cell repertoires in COVID-19. Measured with immunoSEQ multiplex PCR; TCRdb has only the in-frame clones, and not every one. Found here are around 260,000 clones, about 86% of them singletons; the top ten hold 4.1%. Looked up from germline, CDR1 is LGHNA and CDR2 is YNFKEQ. V was shortened by 2 bases and J by 5 bases, with 15 bases between the two germline ends. CDR3 length equals 16 residues. The sequenced sample was PBMCs or T cells enriched from blood (not recorded which). The sequence was obtained from a man aged 25 to 40 with acute COVID-19. The V and J genes are TRBV4-2 and TRBJ1-4; D might be TRBD1 (6 bases). The CDR3 nucleotides are TGTGCCAGCAGCCAACGACCGGGGCAGGGGAATGAAAAACTGTTTTTT. Translation: CASSQRPGQGNEKLFF.